The 21 T cell receptor beta chains given below trace back to one sample, sequenced in a study of blood T cell repertoires in COVID-19. Sequencing was performed with immunoSEQ multiplex PCR; in TCRdb, only in-frame clones are kept and a portion is missing. The sample contains about 410,000 clones, approximately 90% of which appear only once. Sequenced input: peripheral blood. Receptor source: a woman aged 40 to 55 with COVID-19, enrolled during active disease.

The gene calls are TRBV12-5 and TRBJ2-1; the match to TRBD2 covers 7 bases. Germline CDR1 LGHNT, CDR2 FRNRAP. The CDR3 contains 18 residues. V shed 0 bases and J 0 bases; nucleotides not matched to a gene: 8. CDR3 amino acids: CASGLVSGAGSSYNEQFF. The CDR3 nucleotides are TGTGCTAGTGGTTTGGTAAGCGGGGCGGGGAGCTCCTACAATGAGCAGTTCTTC. Drawing the rest from reference TRBV12-5 and TRBJ2-1, the complete variable domain is DARVTQTPRHKVTEMGQEVTMRCQPILGHNTVFWYRQTMMQGLELLAYFRNRAPLDDSGMPKDRFSAEMPDATLATLKIQPSEPRDSAVYFCASGLVSGAGSSYNEQFFGPGTRLTVL.

This rearrangement joins TRBV3-1 (or the pseudogene TRBV3-2) to TRBJ2-5; weak D call: TRBD1 (5 bases). The CDR3 spans 15 residues. CDR1 and CDR2 (germline): LGHDT, YNNKEL (reference sequence). The germline V and J ends were trimmed by 0 bases and 4 bases, with 12 bases remaining between them. CDR3 protein: CASSQDDRGGETQYF. The DNA of the CDR3 is TGTGCCAGCAGCCAAGATGATAGGGGCGGAGAGACCCAGTACTTC.

The chain combines TRBV6-4 with TRBJ1-6; D ambiguous. Germline lookup yields CDR1 MRHNA and CDR2 SNTAGT. Trimming cost V 5 bases and J 8 bases, with 10 bases left between them. CDR3 size: 13 residues. This CDR3 reads CASSLTTDSPLHF. CDR3 DNA sequence: TGTGCCAGCAGTCTTACCACAGATTCACCCCTCCACTTT.

The chain joins TRBV3-1 (or the pseudogene TRBV3-2) to TRBJ1-4; D not certain. CDR1 and CDR2 from the germline V gene are LGHDT and YNNKEL (reference sequence). Trimming removed 4 bases at V and 8 bases at J, with 14 bases between. This CDR3 comprises 14 residues. As DNA, the CDR3 is TGTGCCAGCAGCCCCCGGGTCTTCGGCGAAAAACTGTTTTTT. As protein: CASSPRVFGEKLFF.

This chain connects TRBV7-2 to TRBJ1-1, with TRBD1 as a possible D gene (5 bases). Deletions cut 2 bases from V and 7 bases from J, with 8 bases between. From germline, CDR1 is SGHTA and CDR2 FQGNSA. The CDR3 is 12 amino acids. CDR3 bases: TGTGCCAGCAGCTTACGACAGAATGAAGCTTTCTTT. Its translation is CASSLRQNEAFF.

The CDR3 protein is CASSQSFTGQTRSGNTIYF. The CDR3 nucleotides are TGCGCCAGCAGCCAAAGTTTTACGGGTCAGACCCGCTCTGGAAACACCATATATTTT. V usage is TRBV4-3 and J usage is TRBJ1-3, with no clear D. In germline, CDR1 is LGHNA, CDR2 YSLEER. Trimming removed 2 bases from V and 0 bases from J, with 20 bases in between. The CDR3 spans 19 residues.

The V and J genes are TRBV28 and TRBJ1-2; no clear D gene. Germline CDR1 reads MDHEN; CDR2 reads SYDVKM. The germline V and J ends were trimmed by 6 bases and 8 bases, with 31 bases remaining between them. CDR3 length equals 18 residues. The CDR3 DNA reads TGTGCCAGCAGCCTTGCGGAGGACTTGAACGGGAAATTGATGGGCTACACCTTC. It yields the protein CASSLAEDLNGKLMGYTF.

The rearrangement links TRBV9 to TRBJ1-1; D not resolved. The CDR3 spans 14 residues. Germline V gene data show CDR1 as SGDLS and CDR2 as YYNGEE. The V end lost 3 bases, the J end lost 1 base, and 10 bases lay between the germline ends. The CDR3 sequence: CASSASPQNTEAFF. The CDR3 DNA reads as TGTGCCAGCAGCGCCTCCCCACAGAACACTGAAGCTTTCTTT. The complete variable domain, with remaining parts taken from reference TRBV9 and TRBJ1-1, reads DSGVTQTPKHLITATGQRVTLRCSPRSGDLSVYWYQQSLDQGLQFLIQYYNGEERAKGNILERFSAQQFPDLHSELNLSSLELGDSALYFCASSASPQNTEAFFGQGTRLTVV.

CDR3 sequence: CASSLSDNSPLHF. The CDR3 DNA is TGTGCCAGCAGCCTGTCGGATAATTCACCCCTCCACTTT. The gene calls are TRBV12-3 or TRBV12-4 and TRBJ1-6; no definite D call. The CDR3 has 13 amino acids. Trimming shortened V by 6 bases and J by 5 bases, and 8 bases separated the two germline ends.

This chain uses TRBV24-1 with TRBJ1-5; D is unclear. The CDR3 is 14 amino acids. V was trimmed by 4 bases and J by 0 bases, leaving 6 bases between them. In germline, CDR1 is KGHDR, CDR2 SFDVKD. CDR3 in DNA: TGTGCCACCAGTGACTCCCGTAGCAATCAGCCCCAGCATTTT. It is translated as CATSDSRSNQPQHF.

The chain is built from TRBV7-9 and TRBJ2-7, with 9 bases lining up with TRBD1. Germline CDR1 and CDR2: SEHNR and FQNEAQ (reference sequence). CDR3 size: 15 residues. J was trimmed by 2 bases and V by 3 bases; bases with no gene match: 5. This chain's CDR3 is CASSFGTGSAYEQYF. In DNA, the CDR3 is TGTGCCAGCAGCTTCGGGACAGGGAGCGCCTACGAGCAGTACTTC.

The sample holds one count of this clone. The rearrangement links TRBV7-9 to TRBJ1-2; D is unresolved. The germline V and J ends were trimmed by 1 base and 0 bases, with 9 bases remaining between them. The CDR3 consists of 15 residues. Germline CDR1 is SEHNR and CDR2 is FQNEAQ (reference sequence). CDR3 DNA: TGTGCCAGCAGCTTAGATTCCAGGTCTAACTATGGCTACACCTTC. This gives the protein CASSLDSRSNYGYTF. Filled out from reference TRBV7-9 and TRBJ1-2, the complete variable domain reads DTGVSQNPRHKITKRGQNVTFRCDPISEHNRLYWYRQTLGQGPEFLTYFQNEAQLEKSRLLSDRFSAERPKGSFSTLEIQRTEQGDSAMYLCASSLDSRSNYGYTFGSGTRLTVV.

This clone was observed a handful of times. The V and J genes are TRBV28 and TRBJ1-6, with a weak D call TRBD1 (6 bases). V dropped 7 bases and J dropped 7 bases, with 23 bases sitting between them. This CDR3 comprises 17 residues. Germline CDR1 and CDR2: MDHEN and SYDVKM. This chain's CDR3 is CASNSLVQGFGNSPLHF. The CDR3, as DNA: TGTGCCAGCAATTCCCTCGTACAGGGCTTTGGAAATTCACCCCTCCACTTT.

The V call is TRBV14, the J call TRBJ1-6; D unresolved. Germline V gene lookup returns CDR1 SGHDN and CDR2 FVKESK. The CDR3 is 13 residues long. V was cut by 0 bases and J by 9 bases, with 6 bases left in between. CDR3 sequence: CASSQDLVSPLHF. For the CDR3, the DNA is TGTGCCAGCAGCCAAGATCTTGTTTCACCCCTCCACTTT. The full variable domain, in which reference TRBV14 and TRBJ1-6 provide the parts outside the CDR3, is EAGVTQFPSHSVIEKGQTVTLRCDPISGHDNLYWYRRVMGKEIKFLLHFVKESKQDESGMPNNRFLAERTGGTYSTLKVQPAELEDSGVYFCASSQDLVSPLHFGNGTRLTVT.

The chain carries TRBV9 and TRBJ1-1; D is possibly TRBD1 (6 bases). Germline CDR1 SGDLS, CDR2 YYNGEE. The V and J ends lost 2 bases and 3 bases respectively, with 11 bases between them. The length of the CDR3 is 14 residues. CDR3: CASSVRGADTEAFF. DNA for the CDR3: TGTGCCAGCAGCGTCAGGGGCGCAGACACTGAAGCTTTCTTT.

The chain has TRBV28 and TRBJ2-6; 10 positions agree with TRBD1. With 5 bases clipped from V and 2 bases from J, the junction kept 3 bases outside the gene matches. The CDR3 length is 16 residues. CDR1 is MDHEN and CDR2 is SYDVKM in the germline V gene. CDR3 residues: CASSRTGGTGANVLTF. CDR3 DNA sequence: TGTGCCAGCAGTCGGACAGGGGGTACTGGGGCCAACGTCCTGACTTTC.

CDR3 region: CASSPDRVTEAFF. DNA of the CDR3: TGTGCCAGCAGCCCCGACAGGGTTACTGAAGCTTTCTTT. The rearrangement links TRBV7-3 to TRBJ1-1; 7 nucleotides match TRBD1. From germline, CDR1 is SGHTA and CDR2 FQGTGA. This CDR3 region has 13 residues. The ends lost 5 bases at V and 5 bases at J; junction bases unmatched: 5.

The chain combines TRBV29-1 with TRBJ2-7; D call uncertain. Between the trimmed V and J ends, which lost 4 bases and 5 bases, there was a span of 9 bases. CDR1 is SQVTM and CDR2 is ANQGSEA in the germline V gene. CDR3 size: 11 residues. The CDR3 DNA follows: TGCAGCGTTGCATCTGGAGACGAGCAGTACTTC. Its translation is CSVASGDEQYF.

The rearrangement links TRBV27 to TRBJ1-2; TRBD1 matches at 10 bases. CDR3 size: 15 residues. In germline, CDR1 is MNHEY, CDR2 SMNVEV (reference sequence). V was pared by 5 bases and J by 8 bases, with 11 bases of the junction left unmatched. CDR3 sequence: CASSQGTGASGGYTF. In DNA, the CDR3 is TGTGCCAGCAGTCAAGGGACAGGGGCGTCTGGCGGCTACACCTTC.

The J gene is TRBJ1-5, the V gene TRBV18; no firm D call. Trimming left V 2 bases short and J 4 bases short, with 9 bases between. The CDR3 loop spans 14 amino acids. The germline CDR1 and CDR2 sequences are KGHSH and LQKENI. The CDR3 nucleotides read TGTGCCAGCTCACCAAATGAGGGAAATCAGCCCCAGCATTTT. Its translation is CASSPNEGNQPQHF.

This chain uses TRBV10-3 with TRBJ1-2; weak D call: TRBD1 (5 bases). CDR1 ENHRY and CDR2 SYGVKD come from the germline V gene. The CDR3 consists of 13 residues. The ends were cut back, 6 bases at V and 4 bases at J, with 12 bases in the middle. The chain's CDR3 is CAIRTTASYGYTF. CDR3 bases: TGTGCCATCAGAACGACAGCAAGCTATGGCTACACCTTC.